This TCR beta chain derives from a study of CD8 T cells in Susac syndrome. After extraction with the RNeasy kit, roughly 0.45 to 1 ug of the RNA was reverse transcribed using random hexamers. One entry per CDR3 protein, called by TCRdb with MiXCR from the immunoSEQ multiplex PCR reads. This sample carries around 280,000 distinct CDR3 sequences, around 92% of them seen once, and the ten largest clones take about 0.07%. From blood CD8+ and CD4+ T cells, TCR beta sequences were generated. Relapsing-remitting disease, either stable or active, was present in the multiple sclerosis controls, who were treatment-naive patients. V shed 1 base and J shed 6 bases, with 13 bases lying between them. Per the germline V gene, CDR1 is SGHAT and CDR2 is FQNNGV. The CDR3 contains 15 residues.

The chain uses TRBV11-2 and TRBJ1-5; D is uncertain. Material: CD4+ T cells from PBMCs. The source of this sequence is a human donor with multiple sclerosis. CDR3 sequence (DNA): TGTGCCAGCAGCTTAGGGAGGCAGACCAGTCAGCCCCAGCATTTT. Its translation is CASSLGRQTSQPQHF.